This T cell receptor beta chain appears in the sequencing data of a study of Graves' ophthalmopathy and Graves' hyperthyroidism. Points from the study as a whole: Most expanded clonotypes in thyroid above 0.001 frequency also showed up in blood.

The CDR3 length is 14 residues. Trimming removed 0 bases at V and 2 bases at J, with 5 bases between. The germline V gene has CDR1 SGHRS and CDR2 YFSETQ. Amplification from RNA transcripts yielded the TCR beta CDR3 regions. RT-PCR was first run with HTBI primers, then multiplex PCR in a second round. From the multiplex PCR reads, TCRdb called clonotypes with MiXCR, one entry per CDR3 protein. The sample records roughly 380,000 distinct CDR3 sequences, roughly 15% being singletons. Stable hyperthyroidism referred to disease that showed no ophthalmopathy within 18 months of follow-up. Patients were left out if they had other autoimmune diseases, uncontrolled infections, pregnancy or lactation. The authors diagnosed from clinical symptoms, serum thyroxine, TRAb, thyroid ultrasound and orbital computed tomography. The table lists this clonotype with a few counts. Its target is not known.

Sequenced input: peripheral blood. The receptor's source is a woman in her late teens or twenties with stable Graves' hyperthyroidism. V gene TRBV5-1 combines with J gene TRBJ2-2; D is uncertain. CDR3 protein: CASSLDPNTGELFF. CDR3 in DNA: TGCGCCAGCAGCTTGGATCCAAACACCGGGGAGCTGTTTTTT.